The rows below give T cell receptor beta chains drawn from one sample of a study of technical replicates of blood from a handful of donors. Repertoires were generated with immunoSEQ multiplex PCR, while TCRdb's copy carries only in-frame clones and drops some. The table shows some 60,000 clones, with roughly 89% occurring only once. Sequenced input: PBMCs. These receptors were collected from a human donor in good health. Some clones in this sample may be carry-over from other donors' samples. The CDR3 runs from the conserved cysteine through the conserved F or W. The D gene is left open where the match is weak. Clone size appears in some rows only: once, few, many, or a class for an expanded clone.

>TRBV4-1|few|TRBJ1-2|TRBD1
CASSQDRTGGYGYTF
TGCGCCAGCAGCCAAGATCGGACAGGCGGCTATGGCTACACCTTC
>TRBV7-3|once|TRBJ1-6|.
CASMPSEPGFNSPLHF
TGTGCCAGCATGCCCTCTGAACCGGGATTTAATTCACCCCTCCACTTT
>TRBV4-3|.|TRBJ2-3|TRBD2
CASSPAAASGRIDTQYF
TGCGCCAGCAGCCCGGCAGCGGCTAGCGGGAGAATTGATACGCAGTATTTT
>TRBV4-3|.|TRBJ2-2|TRBD1
CASSKVGGQATGELFF
TGCGCCAGCAGCAAAGTTGGGGGACAGGCCACCGGGGAGCTGTTTTTT
>TRBV7-9|.|TRBJ2-7|.
CASSLGGREQYF
TGTGCCAGCAGCTTAGGGGGCCGGGAGCAGTACTTC
>TRBV7-2|once|TRBJ2-5|.
CASSFQQETQYF
TGTGCCAGCAGCTTCCAACAAGAGACCCAGTACTTC
>TRBV4-3|.|TRBJ1-3|.
CASSQGGQSWNTIYF
TGCGCCAGCAGCCAAGGAGGACAGTCGTGGAACACCATATATTTT
>TRBV5-5|.|TRBJ2-1|TRBD1
CASSLGVWTGGKNEQFF
TGTGCCAGCAGCTTGGGTGTATGGACAGGGGGTAAAAATGAGCAGTTCTTC
>TRBV5-4|.|TRBJ2-5|TRBD2
CASTVAGSAETQYF
TGTGCCAGCACCGTAGCGGGGTCAGCGGAGACCCAGTACTTC
>TRBV27|.|TRBJ2-3|.
CASNSRLAWDTQYF
TGTGCCAGTAATTCCCGCCTAGCGTGGGATACGCAGTATTTT
>TRBV5-1|.|TRBJ2-1|TRBD1
CASSPPGQVNEQFF
TGCGCCAGCAGCCCGCCGGGACAGGTCAATGAGCAGTTCTTC
>TRBV5-8|.|TRBJ1-2|.
CASSFAGLWNNYGYTF
TGTGCCAGCAGCTTTGCAGGGCTTTGGAATAACTATGGCTACACCTTC
>TRBV7-3|many|TRBJ2-7|TRBD1
CASSPSGQGVLYEQYF
TGTGCCAGCAGCCCCTCAGGACAGGGGGTATTGTACGAGCAGTACTTC
>TRBV18|.|TRBJ2-7|TRBD2
CASSPRTSGSDEQYF
TGTGCCAGCTCACCTAGGACTAGCGGGAGCGACGAGCAGTACTTC
>TRBV14|.|TRBJ2-3|TRBD2
CASSYRGTSGTDTQYF
TGTGCCAGCAGCTACCGGGGGACTAGCGGCACAGATACGCAGTATTTT
>TRBV18|once|TRBJ1-2|TRBD1
CASSTGDYGYTF
TGTGCCAGCTCGACAGGGGATTATGGCTACACCTTC
>TRBV4-2|.|TRBJ2-3|TRBD1
CASSQTRGLTGLDTQYF
TGTGCCAGCAGCCAGACCCGGGGCCTGACAGGGCTGGATACGCAGTATTTT
>TRBV6-6|.|TRBJ1-5|TRBD1
CASRLGQQPQHF
TGTGCCAGCAGATTGGGACAGCAGCCCCAGCATTTT
>TRBV9|.|TRBJ2-7|.
CASSVEPSGSGQTYEQYF
TGTGCCAGCAGCGTAGAGCCTTCCGGTAGCGGACAAACCTACGAGCAGTACTTC
>TRBV4-1|.|TRBJ2-3|TRBD2
CASSQDFALAGGDTQYF
TGCGCCAGCAGCCAAGATTTCGCACTAGCGGGGGGGGATACGCAGTATTTT
>TRBV5-4|.|TRBJ1-2|.
CASSPGGGNYGYTF
TGTGCCAGCAGCCCTGGGGGGGGGAACTATGGCTACACCTTC
>TRBV5-1|.|TRBJ1-1|.
CASSWMSGTEAFF
TGTGCCAGCAGCTGGATGAGCGGCACTGAAGCTTTCTTT
>TRBV19|.|TRBJ1-5|.
CASSILQPNQPQHF
TGTGCCAGTAGTATTTTACAGCCCAATCAGCCCCAGCATTTT
>TRBV6-5|.|TRBJ2-7|TRBD1
CASTRTGTGVFEQYF
TGTGCCAGCACAAGAACCGGGACAGGGGTTTTCGAGCAGTACTTC
>TRBV11-3|.|TRBJ2-7|TRBD1
CANLPGQAKREQYF
TGTGCCAACCTTCCGGGACAGGCCAAAAGAGAGCAGTACTTC
>TRBV7-9|.|TRBJ1-1|.
CASSQQGGNVGTEAFF
TGTGCCAGCAGCCAACAGGGAGGGAACGTCGGCACTGAAGCTTTCTTT
>TRBV4-1|.|TRBJ2-5|TRBD1
CASSPGQGGETQYF
TGCGCCAGCAGCCCCGGACAGGGCGGAGAGACCCAGTACTTC
>TRBV6-5|.|TRBJ1-1|TRBD1
CATGDSRDTEAFF
TGTGCCACCGGGGACAGCCGAGACACTGAAGCTTTCTTT
>TRBV7-2|.|TRBJ2-5|.
CASSLVPSGAETQYF
TGTGCCAGCAGCTTAGTGCCGTCGGGAGCAGAGACCCAGTACTTC
>TRBV29-1|.|TRBJ1-2|.
CSVGQGRTVGYTF
TGCAGCGTTGGGCAGGGCAGAACCGTTGGCTACACCTTC
>TRBV7-2|.|TRBJ2-1|TRBD2
CASSPGGLAGVEQFF
TGTGCCAGCAGTCCTGGGGGACTAGCGGGAGTTGAGCAGTTCTTC
>TRBV7-2|.|TRBJ2-7|.
CASSLTTYEQYF
TGTGCCAGCAGCTTGACTACCTACGAGCAGTACTTC
>TRBV4-1|once|TRBJ1-4|TRBD1
CASSQPTGANEKLFF
TGCGCCAGCAGCCAACCGACAGGGGCAAATGAAAAACTGTTTTTT
>TRBV29-1|few|TRBJ2-7|TRBD1
CSVANPGQGSHEQYF
TGCAGCGTCGCTAACCCGGGACAGGGGTCCCACGAGCAGTACTTC
>TRBV6-5|few|TRBJ2-5|TRBD2
CASSPGLETETQYF
TGTGCCAGCAGTCCCGGACTAGAGACGGAGACCCAGTACTTC
>TRBV18|.|TRBJ2-7|TRBD1
CASSGGSTGNSEKYF
TGTGCCAGCTCAGGAGGATCGACAGGGAATTCGGAGAAGTACTTC
>TRBV9|.|TRBJ2-1|.
CASSSGDSSYNEQFF
TGTGCCAGCAGCTCGGGGGACAGCTCCTACAATGAGCAGTTCTTC